The T cell receptor (beta chain) under discussion was sequenced for a study of beta chain features in type 1 diabetes. Whole-study results and caveats: TCRB CDR3s from Type 1 diabetes patients were moderately but significantly shorter in all four CD4+ subsets.

As every portion of the isolated RNA was reverse transcribed, the sequencing read expressed TCRB transcripts. It was found that naive, central memory and regulatory T cell samples averaged around 3.8 million reads. Generated by immunoSEQ multiplex PCR, the TCRdb table keeps only in-frame clones and is missing some. The table lists some 250,000 clones, about 30% of them singletons. V lost 6 bases to trimming and J lost 4 bases, with 15 bases between them. The CDR3 runs 14 residues. The germline V gene has CDR1 LNHDA and CDR2 SQIVND (reference sequence). Every participating donor gave one draw, a heparinised blood sample averaging around 0.11 L. Via CD45RO/CCR7/CD25/CD127/CD95/CD27, cells of the CD4+ naive, central memory, regulatory and stem cell-like memory subsets were sorted. This clone turned up a few times. Antigen unknown.

V gene TRBV19 combines with J gene TRBJ1-1; tentatively, D is TRBD1 (6 bases). Sequenced sample: central memory CD4+ T cells from blood. This TCR came from a man aged 30-40 years in good health. The CDR3 is CASSPKVRGTEAFF. The CDR3 DNA reads TGTGCCAGTAGCCCCAAGGTCAGGGGCACTGAAGCTTTCTTT.